Shown below are 32 T cell receptor beta chains from a single sample sequenced in a study of blood T cell repertoires in COVID-19. Produced via immunoSEQ multiplex PCR; TCRdb's table is partial and in-frame only. The sample gives approximately 200,000 clones, around nine tenths of which show up once; approximately 6.2% is in the top ten. Sequenced input: peripheral blood. The receptors stem from a man between 60 and 75 years old who had recovered from COVID-19.

V is TRBV4-2 and J is TRBJ1-2, with 12 bases matching TRBD1. V dropped 1 base and J dropped 7; count of bases not matched to a gene: 13. Germline V CDR1 and CDR2: LGHNA, YNFKEQ. This CDR3 has 18 amino acids. For the CDR3, the DNA is TGTGCCAGCAGCCAAGTCGGGGGGACAGGGGGCGCGGGAGGTGGCTACACCTTC. It translates to CASSQVGGTGGAGGGYTF.

This sequence joins TRBV5-1 and TRBJ2-7, with 11 bases aligning to TRBD1. The CDR3 spans 14 residues. Germline-derived CDR1 and CDR2 are SGHRS and YFSETQ. J lost 5 bases, V lost 4 bases, and 5 bases had no gene match. CDR3 region: CASSPGQGVDEQYF. In DNA form, the CDR3 reads TGCGCCAGCAGCCCGGGACAGGGGGTGGACGAGCAGTACTTC.

V gene TRBV19 combines with J gene TRBJ1-6; 7 bases match TRBD1. Germline V CDR1 and CDR2: LNHDA, SQIVND (reference sequence). The trim removed 3 bases at V and 9 bases at J, leaving 8 bases unmatched. The CDR3 loop spans 15 amino acids. The CDR3: CASSIRGSVVSPLHF. The CDR3 DNA reads as TGTGCCAGTAGTATCAGGGGGTCGGTTGTTTCACCCCTCCACTTT. Full variable domain (rest looked up from reference TRBV19 and TRBJ1-6): DGGITQSPKYLFRKEGQNVTLSCEQNLNHDAMYWYRQDPGQGLRLIYYSQIVNDFQKGDIAEGYSVSREKKESFPLTVTSAQKNPTAFYLCASSIRGSVVSPLHFGNGTRLTVT.

This sequence joins TRBV5-1 and TRBJ2-7; 10 bases fit TRBD1. With 4 bases clipped from V and 3 bases from J, the junction kept 4 bases outside the gene matches. Germline-derived CDR1 and CDR2 are SGHRS and YFSETQ. This CDR3 contains 14 residues. CDR3 sequence: CASSPGQGYYEQYF. In DNA, the CDR3 is TGCGCCAGCAGCCCGGGACAGGGGTACTACGAGCAGTACTTC.

This chain uses TRBV3-1 (or the pseudogene TRBV3-2) with TRBJ2-3; D unclear. Trimming cost V 3 bases and J 5 bases, with 12 bases left between them. Germline CDR1 reads LGHDT; CDR2 reads YNNKEL (reference sequence). This CDR3 comprises 14 residues. The CDR3 sequence: CASSHALFGDTQYF. CDR3 coding DNA: TGTGCCAGCAGCCATGCTCTCTTCGGAGATACGCAGTATTTT.

The chain carries TRBV27 and TRBJ2-7, with TRBD1 matching over 10 bases. Germline CDR1 reads MNHEY; CDR2 reads SMNVEV (reference sequence). This CDR3 contains 15 residues. V trimming: 6 bases; J trimming: 3 bases; junction bases outside the gene matches: 8. The CDR3 spells CASSYTGTGDYEQYF. In nucleotides, the CDR3 is TGTGCCAGCAGCTATACCGGGACAGGGGACTACGAGCAGTACTTC.

This clone was seen once. The gene calls are TRBV3-1 (or the pseudogene TRBV3-2) and TRBJ2-2; D may be TRBD2 (6 bases). The V end lost 2 bases, the J end lost 4 bases, and 11 bases lay between the germline ends. The CDR3 extends over 15 amino acids. Germline-derived CDR1 and CDR2 are LGHDT and YNNKEL (reference sequence). DNA for the CDR3: TGTGCCAGCAGCCAAAGGGCGGGGAGCACCGGGGAGCTGTTTTTT. Its translation is CASSQRAGSTGELFF.

This clone was counted once. The chain combines TRBV28 with TRBJ2-4, with unresolved D. The CDR3 totals 16 residues. Germline V lookup: CDR1 MDHEN, CDR2 SYDVKM. Trimming removed 7 bases from V and 0 bases from J, with 16 bases in between. DNA for the CDR3: TGTGCCAGCATCGGCGGTTGGAAGGTAGCCAAAAACATTCAGTACTTC. Translation gives CASIGGWKVAKNIQYF.

The CDR3 DNA sequence: TGTGCCAGTAGTATAGCCTTACAGGGTCTGTCCAAAAACATTCAGTACTTC. Its protein product is CASSIALQGLSKNIQYF. V is TRBV19 and J is TRBJ2-4, with D maybe TRBD1 (6 bases). The CDR3 is 17 residues long. Germline values: CDR1 LNHDA, CDR2 SQIVND (reference sequence). V was clipped by 1 base and J by 2 bases, with 15 bases between them.

CDR3 DNA: TGCGCCAGCAGCTTGGCTAAGTTGGATACGCAGTATTTT. Translation: CASSLAKLDTQYF. V and J are TRBV5-1 and TRBJ2-3, with D hard to call. The V end was cut by 0 bases, the J end by 6 bases, with 8 bases between. Per germline, CDR1 SGHRS and CDR2 YFSETQ. This CDR3 contains 13 residues.

V usage is TRBV6-5 and J usage is TRBJ1-2, with TRBD1 identical over 9 bases. Germline V lookup: CDR1 MNHEY, CDR2 SVGAGI. J was trimmed by 4 bases and V by 5 bases; bases with no gene match: 8. The CDR3 totals 15 residues. The CDR3 loop is CASSIGQGLSYGYTF. The DNA for the CDR3 is TGTGCCAGCAGTATCGGACAGGGGCTCAGCTATGGCTACACCTTC.

This clone was recorded only once. The rearrangement joins TRBV19 to TRBJ1-2; 8 bases fit TRBD1. The V segment lost 7 bases and the J segment 2 bases; nucleotides outside the gene matches: 12. There are 16 residues in the CDR3. Looked up from germline, CDR1 is LNHDA and CDR2 is SQIVND (reference sequence). DNA of the CDR3: TGTGCCAGTAATATTTTGGCCGGGACAGGCAACTATGGCTACACCTTC. It encodes CASNILAGTGNYGYTF.

This clone has only a few counts. The V and J genes are TRBV10-3 and TRBJ1-2; D is perhaps TRBD1 (5 bases). Between the trimmed V and J ends, which lost 6 bases and 2 bases, there was a span of 19 bases. The length of the CDR3 is 16 residues. Per germline, CDR1 ENHRY and CDR2 SYGVKD. The CDR3 spells CAIRKRPGHANYGYTF. Written as DNA, the CDR3 is TGTGCCATCAGAAAACGTCCAGGACATGCGAACTATGGCTACACCTTC.

The chain is built from TRBV7-2 and TRBJ2-3; TRBD2 might be the D (7 bases). The germline gives CDR1 SGHTA, CDR2 FQGNSA. V dropped 1 base and J dropped 3 bases, with 11 bases sitting between them. This CDR3 has 15 residues. CDR3 protein: CASSLGGGATDTQYF. CDR3 bases: TGTGCCAGCAGCTTAGGTGGGGGGGCAACAGATACGCAGTATTTT. The full variable domain, completed using reference TRBV7-2 and TRBJ2-3, is GAGVSQSPSNKVTEKGKDVELRCDPISGHTALYWYRQSLGQGLEFLIYFQGNSAPDKSGLPSDRFSAERTGGSVSTLTIQRTQQEDSAVYLCASSLGGGATDTQYFGPGTRLTVL.

This sequence joins TRBV5-1 and TRBJ1-3; D not resolved. The germline gives CDR1 SGHRS, CDR2 YFSETQ. The CDR3 has 17 residues. V lost 0 bases, J lost 2 bases, and 15 bases lay in between. CDR3 residues: CASSLEVSGLAGNTIYF. The CDR3 nucleotides are TGCGCCAGCAGCTTGGAGGTATCCGGGTTGGCTGGAAACACCATATATTTT. Full variable domain (outside the CDR3, taken from reference TRBV5-1 and TRBJ1-3): KAGVTQTPRYLIKTRGQQVTLSCSPISGHRSVSWYQQTPGQGLQFLFEYFSETQRNKGNFPGRFSGRQFSNSRSEMNVSTLELGDSALYLCASSLEVSGLAGNTIYFGEGSWLTVV.

V and J are TRBV28 and TRBJ2-3, with TRBD2 as a possible D gene (6 bases). The CDR3 runs to 15 residues. Germline V lookup: CDR1 MDHEN, CDR2 SYDVKM. V lost 6 bases to trimming and J lost 2 bases, with 15 bases between them. CDR3 nucleotides: TGTGCCAGCAGCGGGGGACGGAGGAACACAGATACGCAGTATTTT. This gives the protein CASSGGRRNTDTQYF.

This clone appeared a few times. This chain connects TRBV10-1 to TRBJ1-5; no reliable D call. V was cut by 3 bases and J by 3 bases, with 6 bases left in between. The germline CDR1 and CDR2 sequences are WNHNN and SYGVQD (reference sequence). The CDR3 consists of 13 residues. The CDR3 here is CASSDRNNQPQHF. In DNA form, the CDR3 reads TGCGCCAGCAGTGACAGAAACAATCAGCCCCAGCATTTT.

The chain combines TRBV5-1 with TRBJ2-6; the D gene is possibly TRBD1 (6 bases). V shed 4 bases and J shed 0 bases, with 20 bases lying between them. Germline CDR1 reads SGHRS; CDR2 reads YFSETQ. The CDR3 loop spans 19 amino acids. DNA of the CDR3: TGCGCCAGCAGCGAGTGGGGGCCTAGCTCAAACTCTGGGGCCAACGTCCTGACTTTC. It is translated as CASSEWGPSSNSGANVLTF.

The genes are TRBV5-1 and TRBJ1-1; 8 bases agree with TRBD1. CDR1 and CDR2 from the germline V gene are SGHRS and YFSETQ. CDR3 length: 16 residues. J lost 9 bases, V lost 2 bases, and 15 bases had no gene match. The CDR3 DNA is TGCGCCAGCAGCTTTAGCGAGACAGGGGCGAAAACTAAAGCTTTCTTT. Residues: CASSFSETGAKTKAFF.

The gene calls are TRBV4-2 and TRBJ1-3; 7 bases match TRBD1. The germline gives CDR1 LGHNA, CDR2 YNFKEQ. V lost 4 bases to trimming and J lost 0 bases; unmatched junction nucleotides: 0. The CDR3 covers 14 residues. The CDR3 DNA sequence: TGTGCCAGCAGCCGGGACAGCTCTGGAAACACCATATATTTT. It codes for CASSRDSSGNTIYF.

The chain uses TRBV11-2 and TRBJ2-1; D is ambiguous. V was cut by 0 bases and J by 5 bases, with 5 bases left in between. Germline V gene sequence: CDR1 SGHAT, CDR2 FQNNGV. The CDR3 runs to 13 residues. The CDR3 DNA is TGTGCCAGCAGCTTAGACCGTAACAATGAGCAGTTCTTC. This gives the protein CASSLDRNNEQFF.

The chain couples TRBV25-1 to TRBJ1-1; 9 bases are shared with TRBD1. Germline V gives CDR1 MGHDK, CDR2 SYGVNS. Trimming took 1 base from V and 10 from J; bases not matched to a gene: 7. This CDR3 spans 14 amino acids. The CDR3 DNA is TGTGCCAGCAGTGAATCCGGGACAGGGCGACGAGCTTTCTTT. Protein: CASSESGTGRRAFF.

The genes are TRBV5-5 and TRBJ2-1; D perhaps matches TRBD2 (6 bases). The CDR3 extends over 15 amino acids. The V end was cut by 2 bases, the J end by 5 bases, with 14 bases between. CDR1 and CDR2 (germline): SGHKS, YYEKEE (reference sequence). In DNA form, the CDR3 reads TGTGCCAGCAGCTTCCCCGGGCGGGATAACAATGAGCAGTTCTTC. It codes for CASSFPGRDNNEQFF.

This clone was counted once. This chain links TRBV18 with TRBJ2-5, with TRBD1 matching 9 bases. V shed 3 bases, J shed 5 bases, and the junction held 4 bases outside the gene matches. CDR3 length equals 14 residues. Per the germline V gene, CDR1 is KGHSH and CDR2 is LQKENI. The CDR3 DNA reads as TGTGCCAGCTCACCGCACAGGGGGCAGGAGACCCAGTACTTC. Its protein is CASSPHRGQETQYF.

This clone was counted many times. The chain uses TRBV6-6 and TRBJ1-1, with 9 positions matching TRBD1. This CDR3 contains 16 residues. Germline trimming cut 3 bases from V and 6 bases from J; bases unmatched to any gene: 11. Germline V CDR1 and CDR2: MNHNY, SVGAGI (reference sequence). The CDR3 spells CASSYALTGGRPEAFF. The CDR3 DNA follows: TGTGCCAGCAGTTATGCCCTGACAGGGGGGCGGCCTGAAGCTTTCTTT.

This chain uses TRBV6-5 with TRBJ2-3; TRBD1 agrees at 9 bases. The length of the CDR3 is 15 residues. V lost 6 bases to trimming and J lost 5 bases; unmatched junction nucleotides: 9. The germline V gene encodes CDR1 MNHEY and CDR2 SVGAGI. CDR3 coding DNA: TGTGCCAGCAGCCGGACAGGGGACGGGGGAGATACGCAGTATTTT. Its translation is CASSRTGDGGDTQYF.

The J gene is TRBJ2-1, the V gene TRBV9, with 15 bases lining up with TRBD2. V lost 3 bases to trimming and J lost 7 bases; unmatched junction nucleotides: 5. CDR1 and CDR2 from the germline V gene are SGDLS and YYNGEE. The CDR3 consists of 16 residues. The CDR3 region has the DNA TGTGCCAGCAGCGCCGGTGGGACTAGCGGGGGGAATGAGCAGTTCTTC. Translated: CASSAGGTSGGNEQFF.

The V and J genes are TRBV11-3 and TRBJ2-5; TRBD1 aligns across 10 bases. CDR1 SGHNT and CDR2 YENEEA come from the germline V gene. V was clipped by 4 bases and J by 5 bases; unmatched bases: 7. The CDR3 covers 15 residues. CDR3 sequence (DNA): TGTGCCAGCAGCTCAAGCGGACAGGGGGGGGAGACCCAGTACTTC. Encoded protein: CASSSSGQGGETQYF.

The chain employs TRBV18 and TRBJ2-3; D may be TRBD2 (6 bases). The germline CDR1 and CDR2 sequences are KGHSH and LQKENI. The CDR3 runs 15 residues. V was shortened by 5 bases and J by 4 bases, with 16 bases between the two germline ends. In nucleotides, the CDR3 is TGTGCCAGCTCATCGGGACTGGGACCGTCAGATACGCAGTATTTT. This codes for CASSSGLGPSDTQYF. Filled out from reference TRBV18 and TRBJ2-3, the complete variable domain reads NAGVMQNPRHLVRRRGQEARLRCSPMKGHSHVYWYRQLPEEGLKFMVYLQKENIIDESGMPKERFSAEFPKEGPSILRIQQVVRGDSAAYFCASSSGLGPSDTQYFGPGTRLTVL.

This clone was observed a single time. This sequence joins TRBV5-1 and TRBJ2-7, with a weak D call TRBD2 (5 bases). Germline assignment: CDR1 SGHRS and CDR2 YFSETQ. V lost 0 bases to trimming and J lost 7 bases, with 5 bases between them. There are 11 residues in the CDR3. The CDR3 nucleotides are TGCGCCAGCAGCTTGGCGGGAGAGCAGTACTTC. Its translation is CASSLAGEQYF.

This clone was counted between two and nine times. V gene TRBV12-3 or TRBV12-4 combines with J gene TRBJ1-5; no reliable D call. V dropped 7 bases and J dropped 7 bases, with 14 bases sitting between them. The CDR3 extends over 13 amino acids. The CDR3 nucleotides read TGTGCCAGCACGGTGGAGTGGAGACAGCCCCAGCATTTT. Translation: CASTVEWRQPQHF.

The chain is built from TRBV9 and TRBJ2-1; 9 nucleotides line up with TRBD2. Unmatched junction bases numbered 7, after V lost 3 bases and J lost 0 bases. The CDR3 extends over 17 amino acids. The germline gives CDR1 SGDLS, CDR2 YYNGEE. CDR3 protein: CASSASGRPSSYNEQFF. The CDR3 coding sequence is TGTGCCAGCAGCGCCAGCGGGAGGCCAAGCTCCTACAATGAGCAGTTCTTC.